This entry features one T cell receptor (beta chain) sequence. Here immunoSEQ multiplex PCR was the method, and the copy in TCRdb shows in-frame clones only, minus some. This sample has about 490,000 clones, with 79% found just once. The data belong to a study of shared clonotypes between healthy human individuals. The CDR3 sequence is 15 residues long. Trimming took 5 bases from V and 2 from J, leaving 15 bases between them. Germline-derived CDR1 and CDR2 are SEHNR and FQNEAQ (reference sequence). Material: PBMCs. The rearrangement links TRBV7-9 to TRBJ1-2; possibly TRBD1 for D (5 bases). The sequence derives from a woman between 35 and 50 years old in good health. Some clones in this sample may be carry-over from other donors' samples. CDR3 sequence reads: CASSNRDPGNYGYTF. As DNA, the CDR3 is TGTGCCAGCAGCAACCGGGACCCGGGGAACTATGGCTACACCTTC.